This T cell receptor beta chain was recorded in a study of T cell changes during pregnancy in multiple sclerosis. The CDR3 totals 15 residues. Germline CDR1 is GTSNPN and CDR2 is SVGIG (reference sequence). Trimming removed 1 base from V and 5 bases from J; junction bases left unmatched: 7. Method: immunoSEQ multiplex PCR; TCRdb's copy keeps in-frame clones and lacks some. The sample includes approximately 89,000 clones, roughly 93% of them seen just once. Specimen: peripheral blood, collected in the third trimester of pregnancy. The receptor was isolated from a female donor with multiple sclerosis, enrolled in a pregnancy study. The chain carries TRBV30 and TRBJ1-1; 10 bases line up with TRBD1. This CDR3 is CAWSGQGAKRTEAFF. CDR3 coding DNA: TGTGCCTGGAGTGGACAGGGGGCTAAGAGAACTGAAGCTTTCTTT.